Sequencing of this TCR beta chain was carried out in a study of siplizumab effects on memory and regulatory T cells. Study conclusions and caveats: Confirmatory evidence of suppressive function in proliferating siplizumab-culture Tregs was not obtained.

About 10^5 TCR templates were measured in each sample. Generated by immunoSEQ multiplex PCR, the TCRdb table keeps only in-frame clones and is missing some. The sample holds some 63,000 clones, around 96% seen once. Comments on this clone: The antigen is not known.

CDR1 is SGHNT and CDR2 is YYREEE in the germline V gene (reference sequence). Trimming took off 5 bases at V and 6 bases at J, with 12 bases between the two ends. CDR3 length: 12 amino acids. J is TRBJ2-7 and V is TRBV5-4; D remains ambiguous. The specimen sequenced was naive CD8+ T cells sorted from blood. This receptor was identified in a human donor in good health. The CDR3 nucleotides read TGTGCCAGCAGATCGTATCGTGGCGAGCAGTACTTC. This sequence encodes CASRSYRGEQYF.